A selection of T cell receptor beta chains follows, all from one sample in a study of T cells in localized non-small cell lung cancer. Measured with immunoSEQ multiplex PCR; TCRdb has only the in-frame clones, and not every one. The top ten hold under 20% of the sample, which has roughly 2,900 clones, about 23% seen once. The starting material was lung tumor tissue, obtained before any cancer treatment. These receptors were obtained from a female donor over 55 with stage III lung adenocarcinoma. CDR3s leave out the opening cysteine and the closing phenylalanine or tryptophan. A D gene is named only where the DNA matches it firmly.

V	J	D	CDR3
TRBV11-3	TRBJ2-3	TRBD2	ASILGTSRADTQY
TRBV6-8	TRBJ1-1	NA	AISGTVIGPRSTEAF
TRBV11-3	TRBJ2-7	TRBD2	ASSLYVGGGEQY
TRBV5-1	TRBJ2-1	TRBD2	ASSLGRGRANNEQF
TRBV6-1	TRBJ1-5	NA	ASSEAPNQPQH
TRBV4-1	TRBJ1-3	NA	ASSQDSSSGNTIY
TRBV11-3	TRBJ2-2	TRBD2	ASSFPLAGAVGELF
TRBV19	TRBJ2-2	NA	ASSAQGPYTGELF
TRBV5-1	TRBJ1-1	TRBD1	ASSFQQGDTEAF
TRBV11-3	TRBJ1-5	NA	ASSPGTRQWQPQH
TRBV6-8	TRBJ2-1	NA	ASSYGTRQGHYNEQF
TRBV29-1	TRBJ1-1	NA	SVVLQGTEAF
TRBV28	TRBJ2-1	TRBD2	ASSFSGSMDDEQF
TRBV28	TRBJ1-2	NA	ASSFRGARGYT
TRBV9	TRBJ2-7	NA	ASSVVSEPGEQY
TRBV23-1	TRBJ2-1	NA	ASSQDGGGFSYNEQF
TRBV23-1	TRBJ1-2	TRBD1	ASSQPQGQGTVNYGYT
TRBV11-3	TRBJ2-5	TRBD2	ASSFGGRRETQY
TRBV11-3	TRBJ2-1	TRBD2	ASSLGLAGGSFDNEQF
TRBV10-2	TRBJ2-4	TRBD2	ASSAGGKNIQY
TRBV5-1	TRBJ2-3	TRBD2	ASSERTSGGRSDTQY
TRBV30	TRBJ2-2	NA	AWSVHGFAGELF
TRBV6-8	TRBJ2-1	NA	ASNSRGVGVNEQF
TRBV11-3	TRBJ1-1	NA	ASSGLERHTEAF
TRBV11-3	TRBJ2-1	NA	ASSFERGYSYNEQF
TRBV11-3	TRBJ2-1	TRBD1	ASSLPGQGTYNEQF
TRBV30	TRBJ2-7	TRBD2	AWSPGLASYEQY
TRBV23-1	TRBJ2-2	NA	ASSHQKTRNTGELF
TRBV11-3	TRBJ1-1	TRBD1	ASSSPTRDRGTEAF
TRBV11-3	TRBJ1-1	TRBD1	ASSVLWTGDEAF
TRBV5-1	TRBJ2-6	NA	ASSQETTSFSGANVLT
TRBV10-3	TRBJ2-3	NA	AISEPTTLGTDTQY
TRBV11-3	TRBJ2-1	NA	ASSLPPLSSYNEQF
TRBV28	TRBJ1-1	NA	ASPPSTDSLTEAF
TRBV11-3	TRBJ1-2	TRBD1	ASSPTGDSDYGYT
TRBV4-1	TRBJ2-1	TRBD1	ASSQGQGGEQF
TRBV19	TRBJ2-7	NA	ASSRVTAYEQY
TRBV11-1	TRBJ2-2	NA	ASSSRGVDSNTGELF
TRBV6-7	TRBJ2-1	TRBD2	ASEIAGEQF
TRBV6-8	TRBJ1-1	NA	ASRPTGNTEAF